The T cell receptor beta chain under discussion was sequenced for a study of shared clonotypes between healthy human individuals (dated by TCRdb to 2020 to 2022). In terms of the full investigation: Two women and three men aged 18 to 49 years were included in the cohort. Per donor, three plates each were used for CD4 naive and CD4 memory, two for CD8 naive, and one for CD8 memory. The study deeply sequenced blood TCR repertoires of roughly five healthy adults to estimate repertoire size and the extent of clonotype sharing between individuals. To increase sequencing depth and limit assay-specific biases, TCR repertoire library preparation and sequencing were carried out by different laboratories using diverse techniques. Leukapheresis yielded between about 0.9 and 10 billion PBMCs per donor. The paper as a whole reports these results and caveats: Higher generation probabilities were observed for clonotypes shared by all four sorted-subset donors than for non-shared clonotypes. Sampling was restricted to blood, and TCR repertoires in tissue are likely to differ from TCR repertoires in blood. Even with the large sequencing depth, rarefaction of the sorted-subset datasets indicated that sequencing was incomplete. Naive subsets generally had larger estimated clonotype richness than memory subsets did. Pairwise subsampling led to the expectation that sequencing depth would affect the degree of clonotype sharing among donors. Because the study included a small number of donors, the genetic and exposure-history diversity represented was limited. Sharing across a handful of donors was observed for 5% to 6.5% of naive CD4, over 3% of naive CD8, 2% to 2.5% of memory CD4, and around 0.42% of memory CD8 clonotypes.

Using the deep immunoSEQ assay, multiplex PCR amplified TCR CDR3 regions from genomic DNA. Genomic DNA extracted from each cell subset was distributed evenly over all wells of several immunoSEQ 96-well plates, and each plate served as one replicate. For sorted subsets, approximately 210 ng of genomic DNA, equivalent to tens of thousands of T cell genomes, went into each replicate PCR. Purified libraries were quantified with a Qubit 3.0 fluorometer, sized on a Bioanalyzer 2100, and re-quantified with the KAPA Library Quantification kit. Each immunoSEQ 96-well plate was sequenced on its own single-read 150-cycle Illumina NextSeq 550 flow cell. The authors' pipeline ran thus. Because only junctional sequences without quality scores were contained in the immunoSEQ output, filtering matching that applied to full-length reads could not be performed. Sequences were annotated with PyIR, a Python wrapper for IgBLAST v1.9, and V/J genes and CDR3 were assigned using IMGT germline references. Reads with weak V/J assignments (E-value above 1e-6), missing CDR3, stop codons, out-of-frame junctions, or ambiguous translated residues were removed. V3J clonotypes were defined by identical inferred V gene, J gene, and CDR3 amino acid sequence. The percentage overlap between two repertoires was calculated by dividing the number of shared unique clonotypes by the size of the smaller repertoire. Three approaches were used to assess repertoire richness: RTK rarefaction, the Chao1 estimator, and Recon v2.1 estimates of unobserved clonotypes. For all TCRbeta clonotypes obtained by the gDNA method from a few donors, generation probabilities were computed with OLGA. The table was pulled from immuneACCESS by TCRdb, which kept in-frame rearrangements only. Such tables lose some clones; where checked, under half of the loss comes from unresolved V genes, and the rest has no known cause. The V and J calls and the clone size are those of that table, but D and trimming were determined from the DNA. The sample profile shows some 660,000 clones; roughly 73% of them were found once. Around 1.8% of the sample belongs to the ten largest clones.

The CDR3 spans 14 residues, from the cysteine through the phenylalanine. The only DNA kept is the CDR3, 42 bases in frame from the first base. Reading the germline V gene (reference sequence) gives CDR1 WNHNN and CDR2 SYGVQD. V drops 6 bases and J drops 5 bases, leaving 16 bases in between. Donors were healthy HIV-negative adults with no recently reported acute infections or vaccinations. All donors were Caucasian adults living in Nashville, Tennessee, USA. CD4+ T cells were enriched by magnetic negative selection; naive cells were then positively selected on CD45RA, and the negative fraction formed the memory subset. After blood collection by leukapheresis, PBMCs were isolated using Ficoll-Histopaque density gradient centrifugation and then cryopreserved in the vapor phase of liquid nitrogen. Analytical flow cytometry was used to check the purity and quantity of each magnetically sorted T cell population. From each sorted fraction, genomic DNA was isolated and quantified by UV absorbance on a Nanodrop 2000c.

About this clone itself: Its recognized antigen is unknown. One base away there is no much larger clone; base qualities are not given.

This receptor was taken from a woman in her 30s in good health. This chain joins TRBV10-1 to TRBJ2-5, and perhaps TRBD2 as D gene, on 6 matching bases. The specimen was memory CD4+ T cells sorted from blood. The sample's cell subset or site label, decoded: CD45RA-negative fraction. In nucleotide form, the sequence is TGCGCCAGCAGCGGGGAGGCCCTCGGGGAGACCCAGTACTTC. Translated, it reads CASSGEALGETQYF.